This T cell receptor beta chain was sequenced in a study of blood T cell repertoires in COVID-19. Study context: COVID-19 samples from acute and convalescent phases originated in the United States, Italy and Spain. In each case, the material was cDNA or gDNA derived from T cells, B-cell-depleted T cells, or PBMCs.

Repertoires were generated with immunoSEQ multiplex PCR, while TCRdb's copy carries only in-frame clones and drops some. Of about 420,000 clones listed, roughly 90% were seen once; the top ten hold 0.75% to 0.85%. In Seattle, patients joined the study during active infection and were tracked longitudinally. This CDR3 is built from 14 residues. The germline V and J ends were trimmed by 6 bases and 0 bases, with 10 bases remaining between them. Germline V gene sequence: CDR1 SNHLY, CDR2 FYNNEI. This clonotype originated in a man between 18 and 35 years old with COVID-19, enrolled during active disease. The genes are TRBV2 and TRBJ2-3, with D maybe TRBD2 (6 bases). Sequences were obtained from peripheral blood. CDR3 sequence reads: CASRGGISTDTQYF. The DNA of the CDR3 is TGTGCCAGCAGGGGCGGGATCAGCACAGATACGCAGTATTTT.